The count of the clone carrying this T cell receptor beta chain is one. The data originate from a study of OX40 agonist ivuxolimab in advanced cancers. Overall study context: Patients were given ivuxolimab, an antibody that agonizes OX40 (CD134). Patients were infused with ivuxolimab every 2 weeks at 0.01 to 10 mg/kg.

This CDR3 comprises 14 residues. Germline values: CDR1 MNHNY, CDR2 SVGAGI (reference sequence). Trimming took 10 bases from V and 6 from J, leaving 21 bases between them. The data were produced by immunoSEQ multiplex PCR, yet TCRdb's version contains in-frame clones alone and is incomplete. The repertoire holds about 70,000 clones, with 70% to 90% as singletons. The source was CD4+ or CD8+ T cells sorted from blood, collected in a trial of the OX40 agonist ivuxolimab. The gene calls are TRBV6-6 and TRBJ1-1; the D is unclear. The receptor's source is an adult with an advanced solid tumor such as melanoma, head and neck, liver or kidney cancer. The CDR3 nucleotides read TGTGCCACGACTGAAGGGCCCCTCGACGCTGAAGCTTTCTTT. Residues: CATTEGPLDAEAFF.